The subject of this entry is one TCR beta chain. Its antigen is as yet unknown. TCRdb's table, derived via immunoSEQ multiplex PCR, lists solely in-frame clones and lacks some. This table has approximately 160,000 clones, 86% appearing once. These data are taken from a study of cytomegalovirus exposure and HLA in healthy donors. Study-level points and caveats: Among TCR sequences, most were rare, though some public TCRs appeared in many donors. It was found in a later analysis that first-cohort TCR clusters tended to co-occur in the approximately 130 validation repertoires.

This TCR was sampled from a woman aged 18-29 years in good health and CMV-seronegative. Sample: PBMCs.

CDR3 sequence reads: CAISELDRRSGYTF. The DNA for the CDR3 is TGTGCCATCAGTGAGTTGGACAGGAGGAGTGGCTACACCTTC. The chain recombines TRBV10-3 with TRBJ1-2; TRBD1 matches 7 bases. J was trimmed by 7 bases and V by 1 base; bases with no gene match: 6. This CDR3 has 14 amino acids. Germline V gene sequence: CDR1 ENHRY, CDR2 SYGVKD.